One and the same sample provided the 5 T cell receptor beta chains below, sequenced in a study of blood T cells in healthy people across ages. The authors ran a second PCR of 7 to 11 cycles using a sample-barcoded 5' primer and a J-beta primer mix. TCRdb reanalysed the 5' RACE reads using MiXCR and keeps one entry per CDR3 protein. The data show more than 650,000 distinct CDR3 sequences, with about 48% seen just once and approximately 40% held by the top ten. What was sequenced was blood. The receptors here all came from a man older than 75 in good health.

This chain connects TRBV20-1 to TRBJ2-3; 7 nucleotides agree with TRBD2. Germline V gene data show CDR1 as DFQATT and CDR2 as SNEGSKA (reference sequence). The CDR3 extends over 14 amino acids. With 6 bases clipped from V and 3 bases from J, the junction kept 9 bases outside the gene matches. The CDR3 reads CSAGAGRLTDTQYF. Written as DNA, the CDR3 is TGCAGTGCGGGAGCGGGAAGGTTAACAGATACGCAGTATTTT.

The chain recombines TRBV27 with TRBJ1-5; 7 bases line up with TRBD1. Germline CDR1 reads MNHEY; CDR2 reads SMNVEV (reference sequence). The CDR3 sequence is 13 residues long. V shed 8 bases, J shed 3 bases, and the junction held 4 bases outside the gene matches. The CDR3 loop reads CASADRANQPQHF. The DNA for the CDR3 is TGTGCCAGCGCCGACAGGGCCAATCAGCCCCAGCATTTT.

The chain recombines TRBV28 with TRBJ2-3, with TRBD2 matching over 13 bases. V lost 5 bases to trimming and J lost 14 bases; unmatched junction nucleotides: 16. This CDR3 is built from 16 residues. The V gene's germline CDR1 is MDHEN and CDR2 SYDVKM. DNA of the CDR3: TGTGCCAGCAGTGACACTAGCGGGAGGGCCAGCAGATACGCGTATTTT. Residues: CASSDTSGRASRYAYF.

J is TRBJ1-4 and V is TRBV20-1, with 9 nucleotides matching TRBD1. V lost 0 bases and J lost 7; bases outside the gene matches: 3. CDR1 and CDR2 from the germline V gene are DFQATT and SNEGSKA (reference sequence). CDR3 length equals 14 residues. This chain's CDR3 is CSARDPGQGEKLFF. Written as DNA, the CDR3 is TGCAGTGCTAGAGATCCGGGACAGGGTGAAAAACTGTTTTTT.

This sequence joins TRBV6-2 or TRBV6-3 and TRBJ2-5; D is possibly TRBD1 (6 bases). The CDR3 sequence is 11 residues long. The germline V and J ends were trimmed by 5 bases and 9 bases, with 10 bases remaining between them. CDR1 is MNHEY and CDR2 is SVGEGT in the germline V gene. CDR3 coding DNA: TGTGCCAGCAGTCGGCAGGGGTCCCAGTACTTC. Translating gives CASSRQGSQYF.